Listed below are T cell receptor beta chains from one sample, sequenced in a study of human T cells and chemical hapten exposure. TCRdb reanalysed the RACE reads using MiXCR and keeps one entry per CDR3 protein. Of more than 55,000 distinct CDR3 sequences detected, roughly 9.2% appear once; the ten largest clones hold 2.5% to 3.5%. This material consisted of whole blood, taken in connection with sensitization to the hapten diphenylcyclopropenone (DPC). All receptors derive from a woman in her thirties or forties with alopecia areata. Some clones in this sample may be carry-over from other donors' samples. The CDR3 runs from the conserved cysteine through the conserved F or W. A D gene is named only where the DNA matches it firmly. Clone sizes are given selectively: once, few, many, or a class where the clone is expanded.

clone_size d_call j_call v_call cdr3_nt cdr3_aa
many NA TRBJ1-1 TRBV3-1 TGTGCCAGCAGCCAGGTGGGGGAGGACACTGAAGCTTTCTTT CASSQVGEDTEAFF
many NA TRBJ2-7 TRBV11-3 TGTGCCAGCAGCTTCCAGGGGGGCTACGAGCAGTACTTC CASSFQGGYEQYF
many NA TRBJ1-1 TRBV7-9 TGTGCCAGCAGCCGAGGGGGGGTTGTCACTGAAGCTTTCTTT CASSRGGVVTEAFF
NA NA TRBJ2-7 TRBV6-1 TGTGCCAGCAGTGAAGCGGGGTGGCAGTACTTC CASSEAGWQYF
many TRBD2 TRBJ2-3 TRBV6-2/TRBV6-3 TGTGCCAGCTCCCGGGGGGGACTTCTCACAGATACGCAGTATTTT CASSRGGLLTDTQYF
NA TRBD1 TRBJ2-2 TRBV12-3/TRBV12-4 TGTGCCAGCAGTTCCAGACAGGGCGGCACCGGGGAGCTGTTTTTT CASSSRQGGTGELFF
medium-sized TRBD2 TRBJ2-3 TRBV3-1 TGTGCCAGCAGCCCCCTAGCGGGGGGCGAGGAAGATACGCAGTATTTT CASSPLAGGEEDTQYF
NA NA TRBJ1-5 TRBV6-6 TGTGCCAGCAGTTACTCCCCCGGGAAAAATCAGCCCCAGCATTTT CASSYSPGKNQPQHF
many NA TRBJ2-3 TRBV7-9 TGTGCCAGCAGCCCAGCGGACACAGATACGCAGTATTTT CASSPADTDTQYF
few NA TRBJ2-7 TRBV7-2 TGTGCCAGCAGCCATGGACGGAACTACGAGCAGTACTTC CASSHGRNYEQYF
few NA TRBJ2-5 TRBV29-1 TGCAGCGTTTCCAGGGAAGAGACCCAGTACTTC CSVSREETQYF
many TRBD1 TRBJ1-3 TRBV3-1 TGTGCCAGCAGCCCTACAGGGGACTCTGGAAACACCATATATTTT CASSPTGDSGNTIYF
many NA TRBJ2-1 TRBV30 TGTGCCTGGAGTAGGGACAACGAGAATGAGCAGTTCTTC CAWSRDNENEQFF
few NA TRBJ2-7 TRBV7-2 TGTGCCAGCAGCTTAGGGGTTAGGGTCTACGAGCAGTACTTC CASSLGVRVYEQYF
many NA TRBJ2-3 TRBV7-3 TGTGCCAGCAGCTTCGGTGGGGGGGCGACAGATACGCAGTATTTT CASSFGGGATDTQYF
NA NA TRBJ1-1 TRBV20-1 TGCAGAGCGGGGGGCACTGAAGCTTTCTTT CRAGGTEAFF
NA NA TRBJ2-7 TRBV6-2/TRBV6-3 TGTGCCAGCAGTTATTTCGGGGTATACGAGCAGTACTTC CASSYFGVYEQYF
few TRBD1 TRBJ2-1 TRBV18 TGTGCCAGCTCACCCGGCCCAGGGGGTAACTACAATGAGCAGTTCTTC CASSPGPGGNYNEQFF
NA NA TRBJ2-2 TRBV5-1 TGCGCCAGCAAGCTGGCCTCGAACACCGGGGAGCTGTTTTTT CASKLASNTGELFF
few TRBD1 TRBJ2-7 TRBV3-1 TGTGCCAGCAGCCCGATCGGAAGGGGGCCGAGGAACGAGCAGTACTTC CASSPIGRGPRNEQYF
many NA TRBJ1-3 TRBV7-2 TGTGCCAGCAGCTTAGGCTCCACGTACGGAAACACCATATATTTT CASSLGSTYGNTIYF
NA NA TRBJ2-7 TRBV20-1 TGCAGTGCTAAGCCGGGACTTGGCGAGCAGTACTTC CSAKPGLGEQYF
NA TRBD2 TRBJ2-1 TRBV10-3 TGTGCCATCAGTGAGTCTACTAGCGGGGATAATGAGCAGTTCTTC CAISESTSGDNEQFF
many NA TRBJ2-1 TRBV19 TGTGCCAGTAGCTCCAGATCCTACAATGAGCAGTTCTTC CASSSRSYNEQFF
once NA TRBJ2-7 TRBV7-9 TGTGCCAGCAGCCCGGCAGGGAGGAGCGACGAGCAGTACTTC CASSPAGRSDEQYF
few NA TRBJ2-2 TRBV19 TGTGCCAGTAGTATAAGCCGGAACACCGGGGAGCTGTTTTTT CASSISRNTGELFF
NA NA TRBJ2-3 TRBV7-8 TGTGCCAGCAGCGCAGGAAGGAGATTGAATGTCGATACGCAGTATTTT CASSAGRRLNVDTQYF
many NA TRBJ1-4 TRBV6-6 TGTGCCAGCAGTTACGGGGGTGCAACTAATGAAAAACTGTTTTTT CASSYGGATNEKLFF
many NA TRBJ2-2 TRBV5-1 TGCGCCAGCAGCTCTGACCCAACGAACACCGGGGAGCTGTTTTTT CASSSDPTNTGELFF
NA NA TRBJ2-7 TRBV19 TGTGCCAGTAGTATCCGGACAGCCTACGAGCAGTACTTC CASSIRTAYEQYF
few NA TRBJ2-3 TRBV12-5 TGTGCTAGTGGTCCACCACTTGAAGATACGCAGTATTTT CASGPPLEDTQYF